This T cell receptor beta chain was captured in a study of blood T cells in healthy people across ages. Germline trimming cut 4 bases from V and 3 bases from J; bases unmatched to any gene: 14. This CDR3 has 17 amino acids. Per the germline V gene, CDR1 is SGHRS and CDR2 is YFSETQ. Study outcomes and limitations: Not knowing donor CMV status may have confounded expanded clonotype changes. Per million T cells, the diversity of TCR beta decreased roughly linearly as age advanced.

Turning to this clonotype: The antigen is undetermined.

Primers used in a second PCR of about 7 to 12 cycles were a sample-barcoded 5' primer and a J-beta primer mix. Each cDNA was tagged by a template-switch adaptor containing 12 random nucleotides. TCRdb re-called the 5' RACE reads through MiXCR, storing one row per CDR3 protein. The sample lists some 900,000 distinct CDR3 sequences, around 48% occurring once. The sequenced material came from blood. The receptor comes from a man in his thirties or forties in good health. The chain joins TRBV5-1 to TRBJ2-3; 7 bases agree with TRBD1. DNA for the CDR3: TGCGCCAGCAGCCCCACCCCCGGGACAGATGGTACAGATACGCAGTATTTT. Its translation: CASSPTPGTDGTDTQYF. Drawing the rest from reference TRBV5-1 and TRBJ2-3, the complete variable domain is KAGVTQTPRYLIKTRGQQVTLSCSPISGHRSVSWYQQTPGQGLQFLFEYFSETQRNKGNFPGRFSGRQFSNSRSEMNVSTLELGDSALYLCASSPTPGTDGTDTQYFGPGTRLTVL.